The 30 T cell receptor beta chains below all came from one sample that was sequenced in a study of tumor-infiltrating lymphocytes in primary liver carcinoma. Co-extracting RNA and DNA was done with roughly 18-32 mg of unsorted bulk tissue as input. TCR beta cDNA was reverse-transcribed from 500 to 550 ng of total RNA. The reaction used a constant-region primer and ProtoScript II reverse transcriptase. ARM-PCR was slightly modified, and three nested multiplex PCR rounds with it gave rise to the TCR beta libraries. Both of the initial two PCR rounds ran for nine to ten cycles and employed TRBV1-TRBV30 forward primers alongside a C-beta reverse primer. TCRdb ran MiXCR on the multiplex PCR reads and lists one entry per CDR3 protein. This sample has approximately 120,000 distinct CDR3 sequences, with 64% found just once. Sequencing was carried out using liver tumor tissue from sampling region 3. The subset denotes: tumor region T3, left-lateral pole. These TCRs come from an older woman with primary liver carcinoma and hepatitis B virus infection.

The chain joins TRBV4-2 to TRBJ1-3, with a tentative D call TRBD1 (5 bases). CDR1 LGHNA and CDR2 YNFKEQ come from the germline V gene. Trimming pared 2 bases from V and 4 bases from J, leaving 18 bases between. The length of the CDR3 is 17 residues. The CDR3 coding sequence is TGTGCCAGCAGCCAATGTGGAGGGGACTTTACCGGAAACACCATATATTTT. Its translation is CASSQCGGDFTGNTIYF.

Note on this clonotype: One end of the junction fails to match germline, which may point to a read error. The chain recombines TRBV11-2 with TRBJ2-7, with 8 bases that match TRBD2. Per the germline V gene, CDR1 is SGHAT and CDR2 is FQNNGV. The CDR3 runs 16 residues. The CDR3 loop reads CPSSLLGPGGLYEQYF. The DNA for the CDR3 is TGTCCCAGCAGCTTGTTGGGTCCGGGAGGGCTCTACGAGCAGTACTTC.

As to this clonotype: Its ends do not fully match the called genes, so a read error is possible. This chain uses TRBV11-2 with TRBJ2-2; 11 nucleotides line up with TRBD2. Germline lookup yields CDR1 SGHAT and CDR2 FQNNGV. The CDR3 spans 15 residues. For the CDR3, the DNA is TGTACCAGCAGCTTGACTAGCGGGAAGACCGGGGAGCTGTTTTTT. Its translation: CTSSLTSGKTGELFF.

This clonotype was seen just once. This may stem from a read error, because a much larger clone lies one nucleotide away. V is TRBV5-1 and J is TRBJ2-1; perhaps TRBD2 as D (6 bases). The germline V and J ends were trimmed by 1 base and 3 bases, with 11 bases remaining between them. CDR1 and CDR2 from the germline V gene are SGHRS and YFSETQ. This CDR3 comprises 15 residues. This CDR3 is CASSLWGEDYNEQFF. The CDR3 DNA reads TGCGCCAGCAGCTTGTGGGGGGAGGACTACAATGAGCAGTTCTTC.

Only one count was recorded for this clonotype. This may stem from a read error, because a much larger clone lies one nucleotide away. The CDR3 coding sequence is TGTGCCAGGAGCCCTAAGACTAGCGGGAGAAGGGGTGAGCAGTTCTTC. Translation gives CARSPKTSGRRGEQFF. The chain combines TRBV7-2 with TRBJ2-1; 12 nucleotides line up with TRBD2. Per germline, CDR1 SGHTA and CDR2 FQGNSA. V was pared by 9 bases and J by 9 bases, with 15 bases of the junction left unmatched. The CDR3 is 16 amino acids. The full variable domain, completed using reference TRBV7-2 and TRBJ2-1, is GAGVSQSPSNKVTEKGKDVELRCDPISGHTALYWYRQSLGQGLEFLIYFQGNSAPDKSGLPSDRFSAERTGGSVSTLTIQRTQQEDSAVYLCARSPKTSGRRGEQFFGPGTRLTVL.

Of note for this clonotype: No conserved phenylalanine or tryptophan is present at the end of the CDR3, so a read error is the likely explanation. The chain links TRBV7-3 to TRBJ2-7; D uncertain. This CDR3 contains 9 residues. Germline CDR1 is SGHTA and CDR2 is FQGTGA. CDR3 in DNA: TGTGCCAGTAGCTCCGGGCAGTACATC. Its protein product is CASSSGQYI.

This clonotype was picked up many times. The chain links TRBV11-3 to TRBJ2-1, with 9 bases that match TRBD2. Germline CDR1 and CDR2: SGHNT and YENEEA. This CDR3 comprises 15 residues. After removal of 1 base from V and 9 bases from J, the junction contained 7 bases not matched to a gene. The DNA of the CDR3 is TGTGCCAGCAGCTTAGTAGGCGGGAGGGCGGGTGAGCAGTTCTTC. It yields the protein CASSLVGGRAGEQFF.

About this clonotype itself: One base away lies a much larger clone, so this may be a sequencing read error. The chain links TRBV30 to TRBJ2-1; D perhaps matches TRBD1 (5 bases). Germline-derived CDR1 and CDR2 are GTSNPN and SVGIG (reference sequence). The CDR3 consists of 14 residues. V gave up 1 base and J gave up 2 bases, with 9 bases separating them. CDR3 DNA: TGTGCCTGGAGTGCAGGGTCAACCTACAATGAGCAGTTCTTC. This gives the protein CAWSAGSTYNEQFF.

The CDR3 DNA reads as TGTGCCAGCAGACGTGCCCCGGGACAGGCAACTAATGAAAAACTGTTTTTT. Its translation: CASRRAPGQATNEKLFF. The genes are TRBV2 and TRBJ1-4; 8 nucleotides align to TRBD1. Germline V lookup: CDR1 SNHLY, CDR2 FYNNEI. V gave up 6 bases and J gave up 0 bases; unmatched junction bases: 9. The CDR3 extends over 17 amino acids.

This chain connects TRBV20-1 to TRBJ2-1; 11 nucleotides align to TRBD2. CDR3 length: 17 amino acids. Germline V lookup: CDR1 DFQATT, CDR2 SNEGSKA (reference sequence). With V trimmed by 3 bases and J by 2 bases, 9 bases remained unmatched. CDR3 protein: CSASDHGLAGPYNEQFF. The CDR3 nucleotides read TGCAGTGCTAGCGATCACGGACTAGCGGGCCCCTACAATGAGCAGTTCTTC.

The CDR3 reads CASSLVECQYF. DNA of the CDR3: TGTGCCAGCAGCTTAGTTGAGTGCCAGTACTTC. The chain carries TRBV11-2 and TRBJ2-5, with no clear D. The CDR3 loop spans 11 amino acids. Trimming removed 1 base at V and 10 bases at J, with 7 bases between. The germline V gene has CDR1 SGHAT and CDR2 FQNNGV. Together with reference TRBV11-2 and TRBJ2-5, the CDR3 gives the full variable domain: EAGVAQSPRYKIIEKRQSVAFWCNPISGHATLYWYQQILGQGPKLLIQFQNNGVVDDSQLPKDRFSAERLKGVDSTLKIQPAKLEDSAVYLCASSLVECQYFGPGTRLLVL.

The rearrangement joins TRBV11-2 to TRBJ2-3; D remains unclear. CDR1 SGHAT and CDR2 FQNNGV come from the germline V gene. The CDR3 length is 14 residues. The V and J ends lost 3 bases and 5 bases respectively, with 12 bases between them. CDR3 protein: CASSLDVGRDTQYF. The CDR3 region has the DNA TGTGCCAGCAGCTTGGATGTCGGCCGAGATACGCAGTATTTT.

Regarding this clonotype: The conserved phenylalanine or tryptophan is not found at the CDR3 terminus, so this likely reflects a read error. V and J are TRBV10-3 and TRBJ2-5, with TRBD2 as a possible D gene (6 bases). Trimming removed 8 bases from V and 7 bases from J, with 14 bases in between. The CDR3 contains 12 residues. In germline, CDR1 is ENHRY, CDR2 SYGVKD. CDR3 coding DNA: TGTGCCATCTCGGCGGGGCACGGGACCCAGTACCTC. Its protein is CAISAGHGTQYL.

At least ten counts were recorded for this clonotype. The chain carries TRBV5-4 and TRBJ2-5; 10 bases are a match to TRBD2. V shed 2 bases, J shed 5 bases, and the junction held 12 bases outside the gene matches. This CDR3 region has 17 residues. Germline values: CDR1 SGHNT, CDR2 YYREEE (reference sequence). Here the CDR3 DNA reads TGTGCCAGCAGCTTTTACCTAGCGGGAGATGCGGGGGAGACCCAGTACTTC. Its translation: CASSFYLAGDAGETQYF.

As regards this clonotype: Germline and junction disagree at one end, which may indicate a read error. The chain carries TRBV11-2 and TRBJ1-2, with 8 nucleotides matching TRBD1. The CDR3 consists of 16 residues. Germline V lookup: CDR1 SGHAT, CDR2 FQNNGV. CDR3 bases: TGTGACAGCAATTTCCAGGGGGCCTCGCGGATCTATGGCTACACCTTC. Translation: CDSNFQGASRIYGYTF.

This sequence joins TRBV5-1 and TRBJ2-7; TRBD1 matches 8 bases. Trimming took 3 bases from V and 4 from J; bases not matched to a gene: 12. The germline gives CDR1 SGHRS, CDR2 YFSETQ. The CDR3 is 16 amino acids. Here the CDR3 reads CASSSRPPRQGYEQYF. Here the CDR3 DNA reads TGCGCCAGCAGCTCAAGGCCCCCGAGACAGGGGTACGAGCAGTACTTC.

This clonotype was seen only once. V is TRBV29-1 and J is TRBJ2-3, with 8 bases identical to TRBD2. The V and J ends lost 6 bases and 6 bases, in that order; junction bases with no gene match: 14. Looked up from germline, CDR1 is SQVTM and CDR2 is ANQGSEA. CDR3 size: 15 residues. CDR3 DNA: TGCAGCGTCGCCCATGGGAGCGGGAGTCTTGATACGCAGTATTTT. Its protein product is CSVAHGSGSLDTQYF.

In its sample, this clonotype was seen a few times. A much larger clone is a single base away; this may be a read error. The chain uses TRBV13 and TRBJ2-1, with a tentative D call TRBD2 (6 bases). CDR3 length: 15 residues. Germline V gene data show CDR1 as PRHDT and CDR2 as FYEKMQ (reference sequence). The CDR3 loop reads CASSPTGTGYNAQFF. The DNA of the CDR3 is TGTGCCAGCAGCCCAACCGGGACTGGCTACAATGCGCAGTTCTTC.

V is TRBV4-1 and J is TRBJ2-7; no definite D call. Germline V gene sequence: CDR1 MGHRA, CDR2 YSYEKL. Trimming cost V 0 bases and J 2 bases, with 14 bases left between them. The CDR3 has 16 residues. This CDR3 is CASSQEAYGDTYEQYF. In DNA form, the CDR3 reads TGCGCCAGCAGCCAAGAGGCATACGGAGATACCTACGAGCAGTACTTC.

As concerns this clonotype: A much larger clone lies a single base off, so this may be a read error. This sequence joins TRBV5-4 and TRBJ2-1, with D maybe TRBD1 (5 bases). The CDR3 is 15 residues long. With 4 bases removed from V and 6 bases from J, the gap between germline ends came to 17 bases. Germline CDR1 is SGHNT and CDR2 is YYREEE (reference sequence). Here the CDR3 reads CASSQRQWFVNEQFF. The CDR3 nucleotides are TGTGCCAGCAGCCAGAGACAGTGGTTCGTCAATGAGCAGTTCTTC.

By proportion, this clonotype is medium-sized (0.01 to 0.1%). The chain links TRBV11-2 to TRBJ2-5; no reliable D call. CDR1 and CDR2 from the germline V gene are SGHAT and FQNNGV. The V and J ends lost 7 bases and 2 bases respectively, with 5 bases between them. This CDR3 region has 11 residues. The CDR3 nucleotides read TGTGCCAGCACGATGCAAGAGACCCAGTACTTC. Protein: CASTMQETQYF.

This clonotype was recorded at least ten times. The rearrangement joins TRBV13 to TRBJ2-7, with 10 bases that match TRBD2. CDR3 length: 15 amino acids. Trimming removed 5 bases from V and 5 bases from J; junction bases left unmatched: 9. The germline gives CDR1 PRHDT, CDR2 FYEKMQ (reference sequence). The CDR3 protein is CASSPSGTSVHEQYF. The DNA for the CDR3 is TGTGCCAGCAGCCCGTCCGGGACTAGCGTTCACGAGCAGTACTTC. The variable domain in full, completed from reference TRBV13 and TRBJ2-7, reads AAGVIQSPRHLIKEKRETATLKCYPIPRHDTVYWYQQGPGQDPQFLISFYEKMQSDKGSIPDRFSAQQFSDYHSELNMSSLELGDSALYFCASSPSGTSVHEQYFGPGTRLTVT.

Note on this clonotype: It is unclear where the CDR3 begins or ends on the DNA, so no DNA is shown, and the CDR3 is as TCRdb lists it. The rearrangement uses TRBV11-1 and TRBJ2-7; TRBD2 was called by the table and not checked on the DNA. Germline CDR1 is SGHAT and CDR2 is FQDESV (reference sequence). The CDR3 is 16 residues long, ends included. The CDR3 region is CTSSTRVAGGTYEQYF.

This clonotype was detected ten times or more. The V call is TRBV12-3 or TRBV12-4, the J call TRBJ2-7; 7 nucleotides agree with TRBD2. Trimming removed 1 base from V and 7 bases from J; junction bases left unmatched: 7. The CDR3 runs 14 residues. In DNA form, the CDR3 reads TGTGCCAGCAGTTTAGTTGGGGGGGGGGATGAGCAGTACTTC. Its translation is CASSLVGGGDEQYF.

This clonotype was observed many times. This chain joins TRBV6-5 and TRBJ2-7; maybe TRBD1 (6 bases). CDR1 is MNHEY, CDR2 SVGAGI, per germline. V lost 4 bases to trimming and J lost 9 bases, with 19 bases between them. The CDR3 spans 14 residues. For the CDR3, the DNA is TGTGCCAGCAGTTCATCCTCAGGGGATACAGTGCAGTACTTC. Amino acids: CASSSSSGDTVQYF.

Comments on this clonotype: This could be a read error, since a much larger clone is one nucleotide away. The rearrangement joins TRBV5-5 to TRBJ1-5; D uncertain. The germline V gene has CDR1 SGHKS and CDR2 YYEKEE (reference sequence). The CDR3 length is 13 residues. Trimming took off 5 bases at V and 9 bases at J, with 15 bases between the two ends. The CDR3, as DNA: TGTGCCAGCAGTTTTGACCCGTTACGGCCCCAGCATTTT. Protein product: CASSFDPLRPQHF.

A word on this clonotype: No conserved phenylalanine or tryptophan is present at the end of the CDR3, so a read error is the likely explanation. This chain connects TRBV29-1 to TRBJ2-3, with D unresolved. Germline-derived CDR1 and CDR2 are SQVTM and ANQGSEA. CDR3 length equals 17 residues. The CDR3 DNA is TGCGGCGTTGGGCAGACCCCGGACGGAAGCCTTGCAGATACGCAGTATTTA. Protein product: CGVGQTPDGSLADTQYL.

At least ten counts were recorded for this clonotype. This chain connects TRBV6-5 to TRBJ2-2; D is unresolved. The V gene's germline CDR1 is MNHEY and CDR2 SVGAGI. CDR3 length: 15 residues. Deletions cut 0 bases from V and 8 bases from J, with 13 bases between. The CDR3 bases are TGTGCCAGCAGTTACTCGTCACGGGTTGGGGGGGAGCTGTTTTTT. Encoded protein: CASSYSSRVGGELFF.

CDR3: CASSPQGLAGYNEQFF. The CDR3 region has the DNA TGTGCCAGCAGCCCGCAGGGACTAGCGGGTTACAATGAGCAGTTCTTC. The chain has TRBV7-3 and TRBJ2-1; TRBD2 aligns across 12 bases. The trim removed 5 bases at V and 4 bases at J, leaving 6 bases unmatched. The CDR3 has 16 amino acids. Germline CDR1 is SGHTA and CDR2 is FQGTGA.

A word on this clonotype: Given a much more abundant clone one base away, this may be a read error. The chain recombines TRBV23-1 with TRBJ2-7, with TRBD1 as a possible D gene (5 bases). TRBV23-1 is noted as an ORF with a role that remains uncertain. The CDR3 has 13 residues. CDR3 bases: TGCGTCAGCAGCCAGACAGATCCCTACGAGCAGTACTTC. It yields the protein CVSSQTDPYEQYF.